One sample yielded the 14 T cell receptor beta chains listed below, sequenced in a study of blood T cell repertoires in COVID-19. Clones were read by immunoSEQ multiplex PCR, and TCRdb kept only the in-frame ones, dropping some. The table has around 320,000 clones, around 91% seen once. Sequenced: PBMCs or T cells enriched from blood (not recorded which). The receptors stem from a woman aged 18-30 years with acute COVID-19.

The chain links TRBV2 to TRBJ2-7; D not certain. CDR3 length: 15 amino acids. Trimming took 3 bases from V and 0 from J, leaving 12 bases between them. Germline V gene data show CDR1 as SNHLY and CDR2 as FYNNEI. As DNA, the CDR3 is TGTGCCAGCAGTGAGCAAAACTGGAGCTCCTACGAGCAGTACTTC. It is translated as CASSEQNWSSYEQYF.

The gene calls are TRBV10-3 and TRBJ1-6, with TRBD1 matching 7 bases. Germline V gene lookup returns CDR1 ENHRY and CDR2 SYGVKD. The V segment lost 6 bases and the J segment 7 bases; nucleotides outside the gene matches: 6. The CDR3 length is 14 residues. The chain's CDR3 is CAIRTGQPNSPLHF. The CDR3 DNA reads TGTGCCATCAGGACGGGACAGCCGAATTCACCCCTCCACTTT.

The gene calls are TRBV10-3 and TRBJ2-1; TRBD1 matches 9 bases. Germline CDR1 and CDR2: ENHRY and SYGVKD. The CDR3 consists of 18 residues. With V trimmed by 0 bases and J by 2 bases, 8 bases remained unmatched. The CDR3 spells CAISESGQGLGAYNEQFF. The CDR3 region has the DNA TGTGCCATCAGTGAGTCGGGACAGGGCCTGGGGGCCTACAATGAGCAGTTCTTC.

The chain couples TRBV28 to TRBJ2-5; a weak D match, TRBD2 (6 bases). The V end lost 3 bases, the J end lost 4 bases, and 15 bases lay between the germline ends. Germline V gene data show CDR1 as MDHEN and CDR2 as SYDVKM. The CDR3 runs to 15 residues. The CDR3 reads CASSFEAGTSETQYF. Written as DNA, the CDR3 is TGTGCCAGCAGTTTTGAAGCGGGCACATCAGAGACCCAGTACTTC.

The genes are TRBV29-1 and TRBJ2-1, with 8 bases fitting TRBD2. V trimming: 7 bases; J trimming: 0 bases; junction bases outside the gene matches: 5. Per the germline V gene, CDR1 is SQVTM and CDR2 is ANQGSEA. The CDR3 length is 14 residues. CDR3 protein: CSEKSGSSYNEQFF. The CDR3 DNA sequence: TGCAGCGAGAAGAGCGGGAGCTCCTACAATGAGCAGTTCTTC.

V and J are TRBV4-2 and TRBJ1-4; D is uncertain. The length of the CDR3 is 13 residues. Germline V gene lookup returns CDR1 LGHNA and CDR2 YNFKEQ. V shed 5 bases and J shed 4 bases, with 8 bases lying between them. CDR3 sequence reads: CASSSRLNEKLFF. The CDR3 DNA reads TGTGCCAGCAGCTCGCGACTTAATGAAAAACTGTTTTTT.

This chain connects TRBV2 to TRBJ1-6; weak D call: TRBD1 (6 bases). The germline V gene has CDR1 SNHLY and CDR2 FYNNEI. The CDR3 contains 15 residues. V was shortened by 4 bases and J by 10 bases, with 17 bases between the two germline ends. The CDR3 protein is CASSGWGGLTSPLHF. CDR3 coding DNA: TGTGCCAGCAGTGGCTGGGGGGGGCTCACCTCACCCCTCCACTTT.

CDR3 DNA: TGTGCCAGCATCTTGAACAGCAACACTGAAGCTTTCTTT. Translation: CASILNSNTEAFF. V is TRBV6-6 and J is TRBJ1-1, with D uncertain. The CDR3 loop spans 13 amino acids. Germline CDR1 reads MNHNY; CDR2 reads SVGAGI (reference sequence). Between the trimmed V and J ends, which lost 7 bases and 2 bases, there was a span of 11 bases.

The rearrangement links TRBV30 to TRBJ2-3, with 7 positions matching TRBD2. Germline V lookup: CDR1 GTSNPN, CDR2 SVGIG (reference sequence). The ends lost 6 bases at V and 5 bases at J; junction bases unmatched: 11. The CDR3 consists of 14 residues. The CDR3: CACPVGGSGDTQYF. The CDR3, as DNA: TGTGCCTGCCCGGTGGGGGGGAGCGGAGATACGCAGTATTTT.

The V and J genes are TRBV28 and TRBJ2-1; TRBD2 matches 7 bases. In germline, CDR1 is MDHEN, CDR2 SYDVKM. The CDR3 sequence is 14 residues long. V lost 6 bases and J lost 6; bases outside the gene matches: 8. CDR3 sequence (DNA): TGTGCCAGCAGCCCTCGCCCGGGGGGCAATGAGCAGTTCTTC. Residues: CASSPRPGGNEQFF.

This chain uses TRBV4-1 with TRBJ2-2; D not certain. Germline assignment: CDR1 MGHRA and CDR2 YSYEKL. This CDR3 is built from 16 residues. The germline V and J ends were trimmed by 0 bases and 1 base, with 9 bases remaining between them. CDR3 in amino acids: CASSQDHPRNTGELFF. The DNA of the CDR3 is TGCGCCAGCAGCCAAGATCACCCGCGGAACACCGGGGAGCTGTTTTTT.

J is TRBJ1-6 and V is TRBV7-9, with a weak D call TRBD1 (5 bases). The V end lost 5 bases, the J end lost 9 bases, and 14 bases lay between the germline ends. Germline CDR1 SEHNR, CDR2 FQNEAQ (reference sequence). CDR3 size: 14 residues. CDR3 sequence (DNA): TGTGCCAGCAGCCAGACAGCTGGCGGTTCACCCCTCCACTTT. Translating it yields CASSQTAGGSPLHF.

This CDR3 is CASSILGAGQPQHF. In DNA form, the CDR3 reads TGTGCCAGTAGTATCTTGGGGGCTGGCCAGCCCCAGCATTTT. The chain is built from TRBV19 and TRBJ1-5; tentative D call: TRBD1 (6 bases). CDR3 length: 14 residues. CDR1 is LNHDA, CDR2 SQIVND, per germline (reference sequence). The V end was cut by 3 bases, the J end by 7 bases, with 13 bases between.

As to this clone: Different DNA sequences within this sample yield the same CDR3. The chain links TRBV7-3 to TRBJ2-1, with D tentatively TRBD2 (5 bases). Germline CDR1 SGHTA, CDR2 FQGTGA. CDR3 length: 15 residues. V lost 4 bases, J lost 0 bases, and 10 bases lay in between. Here the CDR3 reads CASSSDSSSYNEQFF. DNA of the CDR3: TGTGCCAGCAGCTCGGACTCCAGCTCCTACAATGAGCAGTTCTTC.